This T cell receptor beta chain was retrieved from a study of CD8 T cells in ankylosing spondylitis (dated by TCRdb to the late 2010s). In the study overall: The study profiled T cell receptor beta repertoires in healthy donors and ankylosing spondylitis patients to find disease-linked TCR variants. The whole study cohort included 90 to 120 healthy donors and 25 ankylosing spondylitis patients. Peripheral blood samples were taken, and synovial fluid was additionally collected from ankylosing spondylitis patients. Overall study outcomes, separate from this receptor: The disease-linked clones showed a CD8+ phenotype and occurred at relatively low frequencies in peripheral blood. Blood from ankylosing spondylitis patients appeared to be characterized by a TCR beta motif composed of under 10 highly homologous amino acid variants. Some of the motif variants had been reported before in the synovial fluid and blood of reactive arthritis patients, a finding that suggests common disease-initiation mechanisms. Significant enrichment of the disease-linked clones was reported in matched synovial fluid samples from ankylosing spondylitis patients.

Instrument used: Illumina HiSeq 2500. Quantitative 5'-RACE with molecular barcodes was used to prepare TCR beta libraries. Turning to the authors' computational methods: A new computational method, built on a probabilistic model of VDJ rearrangement, was used to identify disease-linked TCR variants. Clones were called with MiXCR by TCRdb after fastp trimmed the public reads at Q25, and only in-frame beta chains were retained. Here each entry gathers all rows of one CDR3 protein and keeps the most common genes and DNA. These V and J calls are TCRdb output, not the study's own analysis. Within this sample are around 150,000 distinct CDR3 sequences, with approximately 48% of them counted one time only. About 15% of the sample lies in the top ten. Synovial fluid samples were paired with blood samples taken from the same ankylosing spondylitis patients. This clonotype was recorded at least ten times. Its binding antigen is unknown. No much larger clone exists at a distance of one base, and base qualities are not known.

The sequencing sample was made of synovial fluid, either unsorted or a sorted T cell fraction (not recorded which). The source is a male donor with ankylosing spondylitis.

The encoded CDR3 is CASSVVDSSYNEQFF. The sequence in DNA is TGTGCCAGCAGCGTAGTGGACTCTTCATACAATGAGCAGTTCTTC. The chain links TRBV9 with TRBJ2-1; possibly the D gene is TRBD2, per 5 matching bases. CDR1 SGDLS and CDR2 YYNGEE were looked up in the germline V gene. V was cut back by 0 bases and J by 4 bases, leaving a gap of 11 bases between them. Taken from cysteine to phenylalanine, the CDR3 has 15 residues. The CDR3 DNA has 45 bases and is translated from base 1.